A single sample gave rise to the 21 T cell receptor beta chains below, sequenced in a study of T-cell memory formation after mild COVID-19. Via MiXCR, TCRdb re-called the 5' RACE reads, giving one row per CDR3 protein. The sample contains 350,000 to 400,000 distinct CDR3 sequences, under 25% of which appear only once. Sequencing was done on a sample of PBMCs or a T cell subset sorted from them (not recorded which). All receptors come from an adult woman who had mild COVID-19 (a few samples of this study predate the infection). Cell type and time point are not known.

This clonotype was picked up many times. The chain's CDR3 is CASSYTQGRLNTEAFF. CDR3 sequence (DNA): TGTGCCAGCAGTTACACCCAGGGGAGGTTGAACACTGAAGCTTTCTTT. The chain carries TRBV6-6 and TRBJ1-1; TRBD1 might be the D (6 bases). The V gene lost 2 bases and the J gene lost 0 bases, with 13 bases spanning the gap. The germline CDR1 and CDR2 sequences are MNHNY and SVGAGI (reference sequence). The CDR3 runs 16 residues.

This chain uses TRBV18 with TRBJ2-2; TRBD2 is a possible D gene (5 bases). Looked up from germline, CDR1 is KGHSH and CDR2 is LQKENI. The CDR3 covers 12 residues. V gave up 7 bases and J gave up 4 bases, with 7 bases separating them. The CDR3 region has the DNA TGTGCCAGCTGTCGGGGCACCGGGGAGCTGTTTTTT. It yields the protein CASCRGTGELFF.

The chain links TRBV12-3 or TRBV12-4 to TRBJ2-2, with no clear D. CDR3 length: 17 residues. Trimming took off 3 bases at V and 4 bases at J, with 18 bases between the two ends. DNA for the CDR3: TGTGCCAGCAGTTTCAGCGTTGGTCTGGTTAGCACCGGGGAGCTGTTTTTT. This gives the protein CASSFSVGLVSTGELFF.

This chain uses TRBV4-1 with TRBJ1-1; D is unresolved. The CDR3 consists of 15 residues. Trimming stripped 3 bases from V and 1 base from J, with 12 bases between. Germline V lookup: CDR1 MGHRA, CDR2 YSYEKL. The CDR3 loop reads CASSHPIRANTEAFF. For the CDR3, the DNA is TGCGCCAGCAGCCACCCAATACGGGCGAACACTGAAGCTTTCTTT.

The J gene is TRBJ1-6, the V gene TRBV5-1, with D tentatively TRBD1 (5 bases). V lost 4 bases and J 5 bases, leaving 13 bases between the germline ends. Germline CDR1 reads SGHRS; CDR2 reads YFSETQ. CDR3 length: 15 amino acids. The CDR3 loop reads CASSLRQRDNSPLHF. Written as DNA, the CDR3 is TGCGCCAGCAGCCTCCGACAGAGAGATAATTCACCCCTCCACTTT. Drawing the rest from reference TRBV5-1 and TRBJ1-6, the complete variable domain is KAGVTQTPRYLIKTRGQQVTLSCSPISGHRSVSWYQQTPGQGLQFLFEYFSETQRNKGNFPGRFSGRQFSNSRSEMNVSTLELGDSALYLCASSLRQRDNSPLHFGNGTRLTVT.

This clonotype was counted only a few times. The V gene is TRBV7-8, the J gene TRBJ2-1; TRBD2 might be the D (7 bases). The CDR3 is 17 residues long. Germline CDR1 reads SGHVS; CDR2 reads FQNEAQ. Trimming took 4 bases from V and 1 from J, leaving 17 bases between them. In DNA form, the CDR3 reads TGTGCCAGCAGCTCGACGGGGGGCCTCCCTTCCTACAATGAGCAGTTCTTC. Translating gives CASSSTGGLPSYNEQFF.

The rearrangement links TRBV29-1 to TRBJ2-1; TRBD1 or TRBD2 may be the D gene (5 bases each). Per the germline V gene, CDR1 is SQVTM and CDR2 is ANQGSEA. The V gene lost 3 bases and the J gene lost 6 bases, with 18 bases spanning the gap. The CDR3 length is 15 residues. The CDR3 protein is CSVDRGIRAPNEQFF. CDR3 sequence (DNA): TGCAGCGTTGATCGGGGCATCCGGGCCCCCAATGAGCAGTTCTTC.

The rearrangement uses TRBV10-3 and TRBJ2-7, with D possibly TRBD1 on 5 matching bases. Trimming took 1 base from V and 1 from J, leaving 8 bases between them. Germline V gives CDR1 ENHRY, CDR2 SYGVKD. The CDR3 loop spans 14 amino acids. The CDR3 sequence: CAISEWGGSYEQYF. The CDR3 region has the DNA TGTGCCATCAGTGAGTGGGGCGGATCCTACGAGCAGTACTTC.

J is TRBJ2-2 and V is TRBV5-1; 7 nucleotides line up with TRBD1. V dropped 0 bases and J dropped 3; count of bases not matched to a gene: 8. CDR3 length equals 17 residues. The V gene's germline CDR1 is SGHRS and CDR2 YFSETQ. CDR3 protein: CASSLGQGFWDTGELFF. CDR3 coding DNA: TGCGCCAGCAGCTTGGGACAGGGTTTTTGGGACACCGGGGAGCTGTTTTTT.

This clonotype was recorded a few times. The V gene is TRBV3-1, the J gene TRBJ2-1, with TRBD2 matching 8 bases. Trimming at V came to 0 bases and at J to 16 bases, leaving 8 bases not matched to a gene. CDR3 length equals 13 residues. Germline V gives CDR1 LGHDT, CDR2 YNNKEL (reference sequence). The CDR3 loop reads CASSQEIGGALFF. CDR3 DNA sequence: TGTGCCAGCAGCCAAGAAATCGGGGGGGCGCTCTTCTTC.

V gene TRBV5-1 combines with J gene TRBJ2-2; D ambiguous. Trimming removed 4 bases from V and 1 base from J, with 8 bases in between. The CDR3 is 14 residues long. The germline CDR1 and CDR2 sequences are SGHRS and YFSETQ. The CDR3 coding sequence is TGCGCCAGCAGCCACAACCAGAACACCGGGGAGCTGTTTTTT. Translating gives CASSHNQNTGELFF.

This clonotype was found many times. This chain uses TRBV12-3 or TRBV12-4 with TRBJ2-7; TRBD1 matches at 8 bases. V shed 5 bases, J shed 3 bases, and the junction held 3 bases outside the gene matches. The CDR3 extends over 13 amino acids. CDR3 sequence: CASSHGQGYEQYF. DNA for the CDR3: TGTGCCAGCAGTCATGGACAGGGCTACGAGCAGTACTTC.

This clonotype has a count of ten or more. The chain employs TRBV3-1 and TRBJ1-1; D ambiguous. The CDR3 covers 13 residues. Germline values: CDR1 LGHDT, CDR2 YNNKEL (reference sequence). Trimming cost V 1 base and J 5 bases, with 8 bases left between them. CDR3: CASSQVLGTEAFF. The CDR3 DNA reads TGTGCCAGCAGCCAAGTTCTGGGAACTGAAGCTTTCTTT.

The CDR3 nucleotides read TGTGCCACCAGCAGAGAAGGAAAACTAGCGGGGGATGAGCAGTTCTTC. It encodes CATSREGKLAGDEQFF. The gene calls are TRBV15 and TRBJ2-1; 11 bases are a match to TRBD2. J lost 8 bases, V lost 0 bases, and 6 bases had no gene match. The length of the CDR3 is 16 residues. Germline CDR1 and CDR2: LNHNV and YYDKDF (reference sequence).

CDR3 DNA: TGTGCCAGCAGCTTTCTAGCAGGGTGGCCCAAAAACATTCAGTACTTC. This sequence encodes CASSFLAGWPKNIQYF. The gene calls are TRBV5-8 and TRBJ2-4; D is possibly TRBD1 or TRBD2 (5 bases each). Germline V gives CDR1 SGHTS, CDR2 YDEGEE. V lost 2 bases and J lost 2, with 14 bases in between. The CDR3 is made up of 16 amino acids. Complete variable domain (other parts from reference TRBV5-8 and TRBJ2-4): EAGVTQSPTHLIKTRGQQATLRCSPISGHTSVYWYQQALGLGLQFLLWYDEGEERNRGNFPPRFSGRQFPNYSSELNVNALELEDSALYLCASSFLAGWPKNIQYFGAGTRLSVL.

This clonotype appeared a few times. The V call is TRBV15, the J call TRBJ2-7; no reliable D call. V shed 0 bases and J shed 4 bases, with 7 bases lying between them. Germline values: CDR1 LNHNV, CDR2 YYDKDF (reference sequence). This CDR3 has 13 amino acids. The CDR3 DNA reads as TGTGCCACCAGCAGAGATCTAAGTTACGAGCAGTACTTC. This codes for CATSRDLSYEQYF.

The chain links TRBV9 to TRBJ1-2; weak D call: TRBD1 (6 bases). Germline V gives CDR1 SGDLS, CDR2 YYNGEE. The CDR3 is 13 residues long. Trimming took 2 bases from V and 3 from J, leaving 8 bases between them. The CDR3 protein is CASSVTGYYGYTF. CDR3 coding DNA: TGTGCCAGCAGCGTGACAGGCTACTATGGCTACACCTTC.

The CDR3 coding sequence is TGTGCCAGCAGCTACAACAGGGGGCCAGGCACAGATACGCAGTATTTT. Protein product: CASSYNRGPGTDTQYF. The chain has TRBV7-6 and TRBJ2-3; 9 bases align to TRBD1. The CDR3 sequence is 16 residues long. V gave up 4 bases and J gave up 1 base; unmatched junction bases: 6. Germline values: CDR1 SGHVS, CDR2 FNYEAQ.

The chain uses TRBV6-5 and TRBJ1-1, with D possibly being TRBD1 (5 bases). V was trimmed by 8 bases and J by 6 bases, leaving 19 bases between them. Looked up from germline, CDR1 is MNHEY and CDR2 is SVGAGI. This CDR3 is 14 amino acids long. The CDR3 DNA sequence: TGTGCCAGCTTCGGGGGAGGGAGTAGGGCTGAAGCTTTCTTT. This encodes CASFGGGSRAEAFF.

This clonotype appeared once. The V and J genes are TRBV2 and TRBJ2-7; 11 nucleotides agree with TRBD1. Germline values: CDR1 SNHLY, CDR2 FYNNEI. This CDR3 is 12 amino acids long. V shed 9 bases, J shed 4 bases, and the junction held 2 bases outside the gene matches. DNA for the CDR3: TGTGCCAGAGGGACAGGGGGATACGAGCAGTACTTC. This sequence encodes CARGTGGYEQYF.

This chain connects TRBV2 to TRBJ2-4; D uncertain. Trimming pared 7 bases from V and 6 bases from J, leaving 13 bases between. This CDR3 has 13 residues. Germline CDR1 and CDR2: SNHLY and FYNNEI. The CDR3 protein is CASTPTLGNIQYF. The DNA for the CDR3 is TGTGCCAGCACCCCGACCTTGGGAAACATTCAGTACTTC.